These 14 T cell receptor beta chains were all obtained from the same sample, sequenced in a study of T cells in Graves' hyperthyroidism and ophthalmopathy. What was amplified from RNA transcripts were TCR beta CDR3 regions. The HTBI primer set was used in a first-round RT-PCR of the TCR CDR3. TCRdb used MiXCR to reprocess the multiplex PCR reads, holding one entry per CDR3 protein. The data contain a few hundred thousand distinct CDR3 sequences, 15% to 19% of them singletons. The sample comprised blood. The receptors come from a woman aged 18-29 years with Graves' hyperthyroidism that later progressed to Graves' ophthalmopathy.

This clonotype came up many times. V is TRBV30 and J is TRBJ1-4; D possibly corresponds to TRBD1 (6 bases). The CDR3 runs 13 residues. Trimming cost V 4 bases and J 10 bases, with 16 bases left between them. Germline V CDR1 and CDR2: GTSNPN, SVGIG (reference sequence). The CDR3 DNA reads as TGTGCCTGGATGTACAGGGAAGTTGGAAAACTGTTTTTT. As protein: CAWMYREVGKLFF.

This clonotype was detected many times. The genes are TRBV30 and TRBJ1-5, with D unclear. CDR1 GTSNPN and CDR2 SVGIG come from the germline V gene (reference sequence). CDR3 length: 14 residues. Trimming removed 0 bases from V and 0 bases from J, with 6 bases in between. DNA of the CDR3: TGTGCCTGGAGTGTAGGGATTAGCAATCAGCCCCAGCATTTT. It is translated as CAWSVGISNQPQHF.

This clonotype was seen repeatedly, ten times or more. CDR3 nucleotide sequence: TGTGCCAGCAGCTCTACGGTGGGGGGAGGTGAGCAGTACTTC. Its protein is CASSSTVGGGEQYF. The V and J genes are TRBV7-2 and TRBJ2-7; D might be TRBD2 (6 bases). Trimming left V 4 bases short and J 7 bases short, with 17 bases between. CDR1 SGHTA and CDR2 FQGNSA come from the germline V gene. The CDR3 runs to 14 residues.

This clonotype was seen ten or more times. The CDR3 DNA is TGTGCCAGCAGCGCGACAGTGAGGGACGAGCAGTACTTC. Translated, it gives CASSATVRDEQYF. This chain joins TRBV12-3 or TRBV12-4 and TRBJ2-7, with D perhaps matching TRBD1 or TRBD2 (5 bases each). Trimming took 6 bases from V and 5 from J, leaving 14 bases between them. This CDR3 comprises 13 residues.

This clonotype was detected only a few times. The genes are TRBV4-1 and TRBJ2-1; D perhaps matches TRBD1 (6 bases). CDR3 length: 14 residues. The V end lost 5 bases, the J end lost 5 bases, and 13 bases lay between the germline ends. The germline V gene encodes CDR1 MGHRA and CDR2 YSYEKL. DNA for the CDR3: TGCGCCAGCAGCGCTAGCAGGACAGACAATGAGCAGTTCTTC. It translates to CASSASRTDNEQFF.

The chain combines TRBV4-3 with TRBJ2-3, with a weak D call TRBD2 (6 bases). V lost 1 base to trimming and J lost 6 bases, with 17 bases between them. This CDR3 spans 16 amino acids. CDR1 is LGHNA and CDR2 is YSLEER in the germline V gene. The CDR3 protein is CASSQGTSGLQDTQYF. CDR3 nucleotide sequence: TGCGCCAGCAGCCAAGGTACTAGTGGACTACAGGATACGCAGTATTTT.

This chain's CDR3 is CASSYSGVDSPLHF. In DNA, the CDR3 is TGTGCCAGCAGTTACTCGGGGGTGGATTCACCCCTCCACTTT. The chain employs TRBV6-5 and TRBJ1-6, with a tentative D call TRBD1 (5 bases). The germline CDR1 and CDR2 sequences are MNHEY and SVGAGI. The CDR3 totals 14 residues. The V and J ends lost 0 bases and 8 bases respectively, with 8 bases between them.

The V gene is TRBV10-3, the J gene TRBJ1-2; TRBD1 aligns across 9 bases. The CDR3 contains 13 residues. V was pared by 9 bases and J by 8 bases, with 10 bases of the junction left unmatched. CDR1 and CDR2 (germline): ENHRY, SYGVKD. Here the CDR3 reads CAISPGQGRGYTF. CDR3 DNA sequence: TGTGCCATATCGCCGGGACAGGGCCGAGGCTACACCTTC.

This clonotype was detected ten times or more. The V gene is TRBV28, the J gene TRBJ2-7, with D tentatively TRBD2 (5 bases). Deletions cut 5 bases from V and 6 bases from J, with 20 bases between. Germline CDR1 reads MDHEN; CDR2 reads SYDVKM. There are 15 residues in the CDR3. CDR3 loop: CASSPRVRRLLEQYF. The CDR3 DNA is TGTGCCAGCAGTCCCCGGGTCCGGCGACTACTCGAGCAGTACTTC. Combining the CDR3 with reference TRBV28 and TRBJ2-7 gives the whole variable domain DVKVTQSSRYLVKRTGEKVFLECVQDMDHENMFWYRQDPGLGLRLIYFSYDVKMKEKGDIPEGYSVSREKKERFSLILESASTNQTSMYLCASSPRVRRLLEQYFGPGTRLTVT.

This clonotype has ten or more counts. CDR3 coding DNA: TGTGCCAGCAGCCAAGTAACAACCTACGAGCAGTACTTC. This gives the protein CASSQVTTYEQYF. This chain links TRBV3-1 with TRBJ2-7; D gene uncertain. Germline values: CDR1 LGHDT, CDR2 YNNKEL (reference sequence). The CDR3 spans 13 residues. V gave up 1 base and J gave up 2 bases, with 6 bases separating them.

The chain couples TRBV28 to TRBJ2-1; weak D call: TRBD2 (5 bases). CDR1 is MDHEN and CDR2 is SYDVKM in the germline V gene. The CDR3 totals 13 residues. Trimming shortened V by 10 bases and J by 4 bases, and 14 bases separated the two germline ends. The CDR3 reads CAITNGIYNEQFF. CDR3 nucleotide sequence: TGTGCCATTACTAACGGGATATACAATGAGCAGTTCTTC.

The rearrangement links TRBV14 to TRBJ2-7; 8 bases match TRBD2. Germline V lookup: CDR1 SGHDN, CDR2 FVKESK. This CDR3 region has 14 residues. V gave up 1 base and J gave up 7 bases; unmatched junction bases: 6. The CDR3 region has the DNA TGTGCCAGCAGCCAAGCAAGACTAGCGTTTGAGCAGTACTTC. Residues: CASSQARLAFEQYF.

Many counts were recorded for this clonotype. The chain has TRBV2 and TRBJ1-5, with TRBD1 as a possible D gene (6 bases). Trimming left V 4 bases short and J 2 bases short, with 15 bases between. CDR3 length: 16 residues. In germline, CDR1 is SNHLY, CDR2 FYNNEI. CDR3 loop: CASSAERGSGNQPQHF. CDR3 nucleotide sequence: TGTGCCAGCAGTGCAGAGAGGGGGTCAGGCAATCAGCCCCAGCATTTT.

This clonotype was seen at least ten times. This CDR3 reads CASSLLREGLEYEQYF. CDR3 sequence (DNA): TGTGCCAGCAGTTTATTGCGGGAGGGCCTGGAGTACGAGCAGTACTTC. The J gene is TRBJ2-7, the V gene TRBV28; 9 nucleotides match TRBD2. CDR3 length: 16 amino acids. V trimming: 1 base; J trimming: 4 bases; junction bases outside the gene matches: 8. Germline lookup yields CDR1 MDHEN and CDR2 SYDVKM. Together with reference TRBV28 and TRBJ2-7, the CDR3 gives the full variable domain: DVKVTQSSRYLVKRTGEKVFLECVQDMDHENMFWYRQDPGLGLRLIYFSYDVKMKEKGDIPEGYSVSREKKERFSLILESASTNQTSMYLCASSLLREGLEYEQYFGPGTRLTVT.